The 13 T cell receptor beta chains given below trace back to one sample, sequenced in a study of shared clonotypes between healthy human individuals. Libraries were prepared by immunoSEQ multiplex PCR; TCRdb keeps only in-frame clonotypes and omits some of them. The sample holds about 820,000 clones; 80% to 95% are singletons and the top ten take about 24%. Terminally differentiated effector memory CD45RA+ cells were excluded from the naive CD8 cells, which were CD45RO-negative and positively selected for CCR7. The sequenced material came from naive CD8+ T cells sorted from blood. These TCRs come from a man aged 25-45 years in good health.

The rearrangement joins TRBV19 to TRBJ1-4; a possible D gene is TRBD1 (5 bases). V dropped 8 bases and J dropped 0 bases, with 16 bases sitting between them. The CDR3 loop spans 16 amino acids. From germline, CDR1 is LNHDA and CDR2 SQIVND (reference sequence). CDR3 sequence: CASVDSETSTNEKLFF. Here the CDR3 DNA reads TGTGCCAGTGTAGACAGTGAAACTTCAACTAATGAAAAACTGTTTTTT.

CDR3 bases: TGCGCCAGCAGCTTGACTAAGACTAGCGGAAATGAGCAGTTCTTC. It codes for CASSLTKTSGNEQFF. The chain is built from TRBV5-1 and TRBJ2-1, with 9 positions matching TRBD2. CDR3 size: 15 residues. Trimming at V came to 1 base and at J to 7 bases, leaving 6 bases not matched to a gene. CDR1 and CDR2 from the germline V gene are SGHRS and YFSETQ.

This chain joins TRBV14 and TRBJ2-7, with 8 positions matching TRBD1. Germline V gene lookup returns CDR1 SGHDN and CDR2 FVKESK. The ends lost 4 bases at V and 1 base at J; junction bases unmatched: 3. The CDR3 covers 14 residues. Here the CDR3 reads CASSRTGLSYEQYF. DNA of the CDR3: TGTGCCAGCAGCCGGACAGGGCTATCCTACGAGCAGTACTTC.

V usage is TRBV7-9 and J usage is TRBJ2-2; no clear D. Looked up from germline, CDR1 is SEHNR and CDR2 is FQNEAQ (reference sequence). This CDR3 contains 15 residues. Trimming stripped 0 bases from V and 4 bases from J, with 9 bases between. CDR3 sequence: CASSLAVSGTGELFF. CDR3 bases: TGTGCCAGCAGCTTAGCGGTTTCCGGCACCGGGGAGCTGTTTTTT. Using reference TRBV7-9 and TRBJ2-2 for the parts outside the CDR3, the full variable domain is DTGVSQNPRHKITKRGQNVTFRCDPISEHNRLYWYRQTLGQGPEFLTYFQNEAQLEKSRLLSDRFSAERPKGSFSTLEIQRTEQGDSAMYLCASSLAVSGTGELFFGEGSRLTVL.

V and J are TRBV27 and TRBJ2-3; 12 bases align to TRBD2. CDR1 MNHEY and CDR2 SMNVEV come from the germline V gene (reference sequence). V was pared by 7 bases and J by 4 bases, with 12 bases of the junction left unmatched. The CDR3 is made up of 17 amino acids. The DNA for the CDR3 is TGTGCCAGCAATCCAATAGGACTAGCGGGGAGGGCAGATACGCAGTATTTT. This encodes CASNPIGLAGRADTQYF.

This clone was found a few times. The chain combines TRBV7-9 with TRBJ1-2, with 10 nucleotides matching TRBD1. CDR3 length equals 14 residues. Looked up from germline, CDR1 is SEHNR and CDR2 is FQNEAQ (reference sequence). V dropped 5 bases and J dropped 6; count of bases not matched to a gene: 6. The CDR3, as DNA: TGTGCCAGCAGCCTACGACAGGGGGCAGATGGCTACACCTTC. Translating gives CASSLRQGADGYTF.

V and J are TRBV5-1 and TRBJ1-2; 12 bases align to TRBD1. Germline V lookup: CDR1 SGHRS, CDR2 YFSETQ. This CDR3 is 15 amino acids long. After removal of 4 bases from V and 6 bases from J, the junction contained 7 bases not matched to a gene. The CDR3 is CASSPGTGGLDGYTF. In DNA, the CDR3 is TGCGCCAGCAGCCCCGGGACAGGGGGCTTGGATGGCTACACCTTC. The full variable domain, rest sourced from reference TRBV5-1 and TRBJ1-2, is KAGVTQTPRYLIKTRGQQVTLSCSPISGHRSVSWYQQTPGQGLQFLFEYFSETQRNKGNFPGRFSGRQFSNSRSEMNVSTLELGDSALYLCASSPGTGGLDGYTFGSGTRLTVV.

This CDR3 reads CAWSVILVDGYTF. DNA for the CDR3: TGTGCCTGGAGTGTAATCTTGGTTGATGGCTACACCTTC. This chain joins TRBV30 and TRBJ1-2; D is uncertain. This CDR3 is built from 13 residues. V lost 0 bases to trimming and J lost 6 bases, with 11 bases between them. The germline V gene encodes CDR1 GTSNPN and CDR2 SVGIG (reference sequence).

The rearrangement links TRBV11-2 to TRBJ2-7; 7 bases align to TRBD1. The germline CDR1 and CDR2 sequences are SGHAT and FQNNGV. V lost 5 bases, J lost 0 bases, and 10 bases stayed unmatched. The CDR3 is made up of 16 amino acids. CDR3 loop: CASSTNRGPSSYEQYF. CDR3 DNA: TGTGCCAGCAGCACTAACAGGGGCCCGAGCTCCTACGAGCAGTACTTC.

A note on this clone: This likely comes from a read error, as the CDR3 has no conserved phenylalanine or tryptophan at its end. The chain has TRBV19 and TRBJ1-2, with 8 bases aligning to TRBD1. The germline V gene encodes CDR1 LNHDA and CDR2 SQIVND (reference sequence). The CDR3 spans 16 residues. The junction had 13 bases not matched to a gene; V was cut back by 9 bases and J by 1 base. DNA of the CDR3: TGTGCCAGACCTAGACAGGGGAGAATTATTAACTATGGCTACACCCTC. As protein: CARPRQGRIINYGYTL.

The sample holds a few counts of this clone. CDR3 sequence (DNA): TGTGCCTGGAGTGCTGTCCGGGGCTTTATATCCTACGAGCAGTACTTC. This sequence encodes CAWSAVRGFISYEQYF. The gene calls are TRBV30 and TRBJ2-7; D tentatively fits TRBD1 or TRBD2 (5 bases each). From germline, CDR1 is GTSNPN and CDR2 SVGIG (reference sequence). With 1 base removed from V and 1 base from J, the gap between germline ends came to 17 bases. The CDR3 has 16 amino acids.

The chain recombines TRBV27 with TRBJ2-7, with TRBD1 matching over 9 bases. The germline CDR1 and CDR2 sequences are MNHEY and SMNVEV (reference sequence). The CDR3 loop spans 15 amino acids. With 0 bases clipped from V and 4 bases from J, the junction kept 4 bases outside the gene matches. CDR3 DNA sequence: TGTGCCAGCAGTTTATCGGGACAGGGCGTTTACGAGCAGTACTTC. It is translated as CASSLSGQGVYEQYF.

The rearrangement joins TRBV7-9 to TRBJ1-1, with D possibly matching TRBD1 (6 bases). V was cut by 2 bases and J by 8 bases, with 12 bases left in between. This CDR3 contains 13 residues. Germline lookup yields CDR1 SEHNR and CDR2 FQNEAQ (reference sequence). This CDR3 reads CASSLRTVREAFF. The DNA for the CDR3 is TGTGCCAGCAGCTTACGGACAGTACGCGAAGCTTTCTTT. The full variable domain, rest sourced from reference TRBV7-9 and TRBJ1-1, is DTGVSQNPRHKITKRGQNVTFRCDPISEHNRLYWYRQTLGQGPEFLTYFQNEAQLEKSRLLSDRFSAERPKGSFSTLEIQRTEQGDSAMYLCASSLRTVREAFFGQGTRLTVV.